This entry lists 10 T cell receptor beta chains sequenced from one sample in a study of T cell repertoires in cytomegalovirus infection. TCRdb analysed the reads with MiXCR anew, one entry per CDR3 protein. Here the sample spans 100,000 to 150,000 distinct CDR3 sequences, roughly a quarter being singletons. The antigens of these receptors remain unknown. Sequencing input: PBMCs, sequenced either directly or after in vitro stimulation (not recorded which). The source is a human donor in good health (CMV status not recorded). Some clones in this sample may be carry-over from other donors' samples.

This clonotype has a count of ten or more. The chain uses TRBV9 and TRBJ1-2; tentative D call: TRBD1 (5 bases). The germline V and J ends were trimmed by 0 bases and 8 bases, with 14 bases remaining between them. This CDR3 contains 14 residues. Germline V gives CDR1 SGDLS, CDR2 YYNGEE. The CDR3 nucleotides are TGTGCCAGCAGCGTAGGGGGATGGGACGAGGGCTACACCTTC. Its translation: CASSVGGWDEGYTF.

The count of this clonotype is one. The rearrangement uses TRBV20-1 and TRBJ2-1; TRBD2 matches 8 bases. The CDR3 runs 13 residues. With 4 bases clipped from V and 8 bases from J, the junction kept 7 bases outside the gene matches. CDR1 DFQATT and CDR2 SNEGSKA come from the germline V gene (reference sequence). CDR3 nucleotide sequence: TGCAGTGCTACGGGACTAGTTAAGGATGAGCAGTTCTTC. This encodes CSATGLVKDEQFF.

This clonotype was detected a few times. The chain has TRBV5-1 and TRBJ1-1; a possible D gene is TRBD1 (6 bases). This CDR3 spans 12 amino acids. Germline CDR1 reads SGHRS; CDR2 reads YFSETQ. Trimming cost V 0 bases and J 6 bases, with 6 bases left between them. CDR3 coding DNA: TGCGCCAGCAGCTTGGGACAGGCTGAAGCTTTCTTT. It encodes CASSLGQAEAFF.

This clonotype has just a few counts. The chain is built from TRBV6-5 and TRBJ2-3; TRBD1 matches at 9 bases. The V segment lost 1 base and the J segment 4 bases; nucleotides outside the gene matches: 9. Germline lookup yields CDR1 MNHEY and CDR2 SVGAGI. The CDR3 contains 17 residues. The CDR3 reads CASSYYTVGQGPDTQYF. In nucleotides, the CDR3 is TGTGCCAGCAGTTACTATACTGTGGGACAGGGCCCAGATACGCAGTATTTT.

This clonotype was seen a handful of times. The V gene is TRBV18, the J gene TRBJ1-1; 9 nucleotides line up with TRBD1. The J segment lost 1 base and the V segment lost 5 bases, leaving 14 bases of the junction unmatched. The CDR3 sequence is 18 residues long. In germline, CDR1 is KGHSH, CDR2 LQKENI. The CDR3 is CASSSIPGQGVRNTEAFF. CDR3 DNA sequence: TGTGCCAGCTCATCGATACCGGGACAGGGAGTTAGGAACACTGAAGCTTTCTTT. The whole variable domain, filled in from reference TRBV18 and TRBJ1-1, reads NAGVMQNPRHLVRRRGQEARLRCSPMKGHSHVYWYRQLPEEGLKFMVYLQKENIIDESGMPKERFSAEFPKEGPSILRIQQVVRGDSAAYFCASSSIPGQGVRNTEAFFGQGTRLTVV.

V usage is TRBV7-2 and J usage is TRBJ2-1; 11 nucleotides line up with TRBD1. The CDR3 spans 16 residues. CDR1 is SGHTA and CDR2 is FQGNSA in the germline V gene. The J segment lost 4 bases and the V segment lost 5 bases, leaving 7 bases of the junction unmatched. CDR3: CASSSRDRGTYNEQFF. CDR3 nucleotide sequence: TGTGCCAGCAGCAGCCGGGACAGGGGGACTTACAATGAGCAGTTCTTC. Full variable domain (remainder filled in from reference TRBV7-2 and TRBJ2-1): GAGVSQSPSNKVTEKGKDVELRCDPISGHTALYWYRQSLGQGLEFLIYFQGNSAPDKSGLPSDRFSAERTGGSVSTLTIQRTQQEDSAVYLCASSSRDRGTYNEQFFGPGTRLTVL.

This clonotype was seen a handful of times. The chain joins TRBV12-3 or TRBV12-4 to TRBJ2-1; 10 bases are a match to TRBD2. Trimming at V came to 5 bases and at J to 6 bases, leaving 4 bases not matched to a gene. This CDR3 has 14 amino acids. The CDR3 bases are TGTGCCAGCAGTGGACTAGCGGTTCTCAATGAGCAGTTCTTC. This gives the protein CASSGLAVLNEQFF.

The genes are TRBV10-3 and TRBJ2-2, with 9 bases that match TRBD2. CDR1 is ENHRY and CDR2 is SYGVKD in the germline V gene. This CDR3 has 13 residues. The CDR3 reads CVAREGITGELFF. In nucleotides, the CDR3 is TGTGTCGCGCGGGAGGGAATCACCGGGGAGCTGTTTTTT.

V usage is TRBV5-1 and J usage is TRBJ2-1, with D perhaps TRBD1 (5 bases). The CDR3 contains 16 residues. Trimming shortened V by 4 bases and J by 0 bases, and 14 bases separated the two germline ends. Per the germline V gene, CDR1 is SGHRS and CDR2 is YFSETQ. The CDR3, as DNA: TGCGCCAGCAGCCCACTGGGGCCCAGCTCCTACAATGAGCAGTTCTTC. Amino acid sequence: CASSPLGPSSYNEQFF.

This clonotype turned up a few times. The V and J genes are TRBV7-2 and TRBJ1-2; 7 positions match TRBD1. The CDR3 is 13 residues long. The J segment lost 4 bases and the V segment lost 4 bases, leaving 3 bases of the junction unmatched. Germline V lookup: CDR1 SGHTA, CDR2 FQGNSA. This CDR3 is CASSSDRSYGYTF. DNA of the CDR3: TGTGCCAGCAGCTCGGACAGGAGCTATGGCTACACCTTC.